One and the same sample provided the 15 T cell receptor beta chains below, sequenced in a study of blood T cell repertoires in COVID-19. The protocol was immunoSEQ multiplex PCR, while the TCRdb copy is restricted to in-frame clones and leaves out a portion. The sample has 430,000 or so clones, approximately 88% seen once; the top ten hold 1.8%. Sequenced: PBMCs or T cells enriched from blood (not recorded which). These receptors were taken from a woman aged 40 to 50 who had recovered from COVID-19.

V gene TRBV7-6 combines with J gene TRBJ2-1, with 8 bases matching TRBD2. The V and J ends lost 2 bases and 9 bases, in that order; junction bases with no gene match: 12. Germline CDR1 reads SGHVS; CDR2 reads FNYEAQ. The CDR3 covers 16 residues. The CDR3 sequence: CASSLTLASGYGEQFF. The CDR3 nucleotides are TGTGCCAGCAGCTTAACGCTGGCTAGCGGGTATGGTGAGCAGTTCTTC. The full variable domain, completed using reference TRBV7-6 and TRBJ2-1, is GAGVSQSPRYKVTKRGQDVALRCDPISGHVSLYWYRQALGQGPEFLTYFNYEAQQDKSGLPNDRFSAERPEGSISTLTIQRTEQRDSAMYRCASSLTLASGYGEQFFGPGTRLTVL.

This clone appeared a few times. CDR3 in amino acids: CASSYRTSGRVDEQFF. CDR3 bases: TGTGCCAGCAGTTACCGGACTAGCGGGAGAGTTGATGAGCAGTTCTTC. The chain links TRBV6-5 to TRBJ2-1; TRBD2 matches 13 bases. CDR1 is MNHEY, CDR2 SVGAGI, per germline. The ends lost 2 bases at V and 8 bases at J; junction bases unmatched: 6. CDR3 length equals 16 residues.

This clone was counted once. The CDR3 loop is CASSFSGRSGEQFF. The CDR3 DNA is TGTGCCAGCAGCTTTAGCGGGAGGAGCGGTGAGCAGTTCTTC. This sequence joins TRBV7-2 and TRBJ2-1, with 10 bases fitting TRBD2. The CDR3 has 14 residues. Looked up from germline, CDR1 is SGHTA and CDR2 is FQGNSA. The V gene end was trimmed by 3 bases and the J gene end by 9 bases; junction bases not matched to a gene: 5.

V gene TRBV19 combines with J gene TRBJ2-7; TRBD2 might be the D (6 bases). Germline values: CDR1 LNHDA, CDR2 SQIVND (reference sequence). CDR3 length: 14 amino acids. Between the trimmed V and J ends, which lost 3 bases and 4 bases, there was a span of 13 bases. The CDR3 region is CASSMAGSEYEQYF. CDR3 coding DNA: TGTGCCAGTAGTATGGCGGGATCCGAATACGAGCAGTACTTC.

The DNA for the CDR3 is TGTGCCAGCGCTGCGGGGACTAGCGGGTCTGAGACGTTCTTC. This sequence encodes CASAAGTSGSETFF. The chain employs TRBV2 and TRBJ2-1; the match to TRBD2 covers 12 bases. Germline assignment: CDR1 SNHLY and CDR2 FYNNEI. The CDR3 has 14 amino acids. The ends lost 8 bases at V and 15 bases at J; junction bases unmatched: 14.

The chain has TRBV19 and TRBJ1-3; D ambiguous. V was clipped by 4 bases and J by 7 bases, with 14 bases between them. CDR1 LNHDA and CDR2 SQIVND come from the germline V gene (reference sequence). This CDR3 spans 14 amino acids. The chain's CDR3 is CASSTFGGFNTIYF. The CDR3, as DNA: TGTGCCAGTAGTACTTTTGGAGGGTTCAACACCATATATTTT.

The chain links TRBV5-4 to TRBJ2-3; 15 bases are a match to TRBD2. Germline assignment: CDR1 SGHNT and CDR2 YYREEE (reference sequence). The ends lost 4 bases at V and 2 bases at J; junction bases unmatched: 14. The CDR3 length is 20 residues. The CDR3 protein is CASSRGTSGRTGKVTDTQYF. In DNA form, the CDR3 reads TGTGCCAGCAGCCGGGGGACTAGCGGGAGGACTGGGAAGGTCACAGATACGCAGTATTTT.

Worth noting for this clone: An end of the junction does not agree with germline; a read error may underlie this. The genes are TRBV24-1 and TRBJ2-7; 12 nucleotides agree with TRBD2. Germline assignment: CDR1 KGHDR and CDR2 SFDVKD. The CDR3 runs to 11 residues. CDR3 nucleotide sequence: TGTGCCACCAGTGATCGACTAGCGGGGGTCTTC. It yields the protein CATSDRLAGVF.

CDR3 nucleotides: TGTGCCAGCTCATCCCGGACTAGCGGTTCCCTAGCCAAAAACATTCAGTACTTC. Amino acids: CASSSRTSGSLAKNIQYF. The V gene is TRBV18, the J gene TRBJ2-4; TRBD2 matches 10 bases. V shed 5 bases and J 0 bases; nucleotides not matched to a gene: 10. The germline V gene has CDR1 KGHSH and CDR2 LQKENI. The CDR3 consists of 18 residues.

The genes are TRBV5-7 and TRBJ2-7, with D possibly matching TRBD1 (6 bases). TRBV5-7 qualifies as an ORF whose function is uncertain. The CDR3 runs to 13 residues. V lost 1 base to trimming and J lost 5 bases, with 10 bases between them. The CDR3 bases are TGTGCCAGCAGCTTGACAGGGCCCCACGAGCAGTACTTC. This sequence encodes CASSLTGPHEQYF.

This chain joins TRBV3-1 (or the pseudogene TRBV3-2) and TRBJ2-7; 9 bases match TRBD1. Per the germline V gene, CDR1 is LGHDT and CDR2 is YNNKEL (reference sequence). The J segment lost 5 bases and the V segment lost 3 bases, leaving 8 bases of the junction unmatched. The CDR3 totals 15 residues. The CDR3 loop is CASSQEWTGDDEQYF. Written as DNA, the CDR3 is TGTGCCAGCAGCCAGGAGTGGACAGGGGATGACGAGCAGTACTTC.

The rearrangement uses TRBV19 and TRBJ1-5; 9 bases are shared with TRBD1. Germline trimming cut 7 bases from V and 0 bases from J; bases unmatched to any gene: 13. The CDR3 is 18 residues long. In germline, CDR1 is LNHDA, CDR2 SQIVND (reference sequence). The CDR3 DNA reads TGTGCCAGTACTCCTACCGGGACAGGGTTGTTTAGCAATCAGCCCCAGCATTTT. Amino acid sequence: CASTPTGTGLFSNQPQHF.

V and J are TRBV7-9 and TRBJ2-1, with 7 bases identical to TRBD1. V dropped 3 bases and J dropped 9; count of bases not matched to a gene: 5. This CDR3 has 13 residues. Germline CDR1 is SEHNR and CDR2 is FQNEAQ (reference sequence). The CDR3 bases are TGTGCCAGCAGCTTCAGGGGGTTTGGTGAGCAGTTCTTC. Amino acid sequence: CASSFRGFGEQFF.

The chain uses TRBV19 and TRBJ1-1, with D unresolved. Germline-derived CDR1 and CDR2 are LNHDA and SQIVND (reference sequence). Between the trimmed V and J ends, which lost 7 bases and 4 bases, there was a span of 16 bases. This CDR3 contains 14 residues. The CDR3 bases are TGTGCCAGTAAAGTCGGAGAAACCGTCACTGAAGCTTTCTTT. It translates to CASKVGETVTEAFF.

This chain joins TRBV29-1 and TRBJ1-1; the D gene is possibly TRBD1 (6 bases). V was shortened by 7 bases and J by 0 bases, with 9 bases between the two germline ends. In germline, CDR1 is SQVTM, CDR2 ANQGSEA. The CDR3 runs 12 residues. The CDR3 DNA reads TGCAGCGGCGGACAGATGAACACTGAAGCTTTCTTT. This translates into CSGGQMNTEAFF. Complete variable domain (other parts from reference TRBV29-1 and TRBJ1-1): SAVISQKPSRDICQRGTSLTIQCQVDSQVTMMFWYRQQPGQSLTLIATANQGSEATYESGFVIDKFPISRPNLTFSTLTVSNMSPEDSSIYLCSGGQMNTEAFFGQGTRLTVV.